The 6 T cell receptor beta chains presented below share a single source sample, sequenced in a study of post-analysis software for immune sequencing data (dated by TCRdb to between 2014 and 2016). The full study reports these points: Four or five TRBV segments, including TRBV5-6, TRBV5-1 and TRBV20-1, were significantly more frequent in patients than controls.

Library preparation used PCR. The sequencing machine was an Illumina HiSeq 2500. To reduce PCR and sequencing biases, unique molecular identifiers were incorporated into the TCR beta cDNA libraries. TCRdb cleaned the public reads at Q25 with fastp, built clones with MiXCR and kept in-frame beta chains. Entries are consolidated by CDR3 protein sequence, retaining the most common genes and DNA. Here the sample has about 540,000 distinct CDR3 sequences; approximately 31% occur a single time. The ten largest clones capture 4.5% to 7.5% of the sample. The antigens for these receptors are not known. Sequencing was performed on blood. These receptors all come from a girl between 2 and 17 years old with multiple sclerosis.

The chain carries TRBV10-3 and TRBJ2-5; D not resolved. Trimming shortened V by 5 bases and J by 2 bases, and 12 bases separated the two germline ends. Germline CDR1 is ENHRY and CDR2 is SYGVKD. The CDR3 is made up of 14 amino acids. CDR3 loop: CAISQPLEQETQYF. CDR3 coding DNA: TGTGCCATCAGTCAACCTCTAGAACAAGAGACCCAGTACTTC.

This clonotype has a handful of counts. The chain's CDR3 is CASKPPSGQETQYF. For the CDR3, the DNA is TGTGCCAGCAAGCCCCCCAGCGGTCAAGAGACCCAGTACTTC. V gene TRBV12-3 or TRBV12-4 combines with J gene TRBJ2-5; tentative D call: TRBD2 (5 bases). The CDR3 covers 14 residues. Between the trimmed V and J ends, which lost 7 bases and 2 bases, there was a span of 14 bases.

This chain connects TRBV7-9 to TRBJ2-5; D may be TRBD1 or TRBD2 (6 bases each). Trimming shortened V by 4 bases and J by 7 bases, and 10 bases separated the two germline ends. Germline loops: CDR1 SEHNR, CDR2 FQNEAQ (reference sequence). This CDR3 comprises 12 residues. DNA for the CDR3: TGTGCCAGCAGCTCAGAGGGGGGGACCCAGTACTTC. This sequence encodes CASSSEGGTQYF.

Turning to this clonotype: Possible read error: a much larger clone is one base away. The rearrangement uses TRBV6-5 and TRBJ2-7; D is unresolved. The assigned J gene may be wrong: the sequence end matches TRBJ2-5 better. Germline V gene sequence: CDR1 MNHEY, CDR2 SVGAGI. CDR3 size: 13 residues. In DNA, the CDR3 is TGTGCCAGCGGTGCGGCGACCAGGGAGACCCAGTACTTC. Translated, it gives CASGAATRETQYF.

CDR3 protein: CASSESRSRTLYNEQYF. Written as DNA, the CDR3 is TGCGCCAGCAGTGAGTCGAGGTCCCGGACCCTGTACAATGAGCAGTACTTC. The rearrangement joins TRBV10-2 to TRBJ2-1; no firm D call. Gene TRBJ2-7 matches the end of the DNA better, so the J call may be wrong. The germline gives CDR1 WSHSY, CDR2 SAAADI. The CDR3 is made up of 17 amino acids.

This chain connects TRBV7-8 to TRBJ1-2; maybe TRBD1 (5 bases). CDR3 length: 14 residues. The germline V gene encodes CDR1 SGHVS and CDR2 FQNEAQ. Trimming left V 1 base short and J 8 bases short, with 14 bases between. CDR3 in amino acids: CASSLVRGGEGYTF. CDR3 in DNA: TGTGCCAGCAGCTTAGTGCGTGGAGGGGAAGGCTACACCTTC.